This TCR beta chain originates from a study of Graves' ophthalmopathy and Graves' hyperthyroidism. Trimming cost V 3 bases and J 6 bases; bases outside gene matches: 3. The CDR3 length is 13 residues. The study amplified TCR beta CDR3 regions using RNA transcripts. The library came from an HTBI-primed first-round RT-PCR and a second-round multiplex PCR. Via MiXCR, TCRdb re-called the multiplex PCR reads, giving one row per CDR3 protein. This sample has hundreds of thousands of distinct CDR3 sequences, with 20% to 25% found just once. Study-level results: The 13-signature model separated ophthalmopathy from stable hyperthyroidism at almost 90% sensitivity and about 80% specificity.

This clonotype was found many times. What it recognizes is unknown. The sample comprised peripheral blood. The V and J genes are TRBV12-3 or TRBV12-4 and TRBJ2-3, with 7 bases identical to TRBD2. The clonotype was recovered from a woman aged 18 to 35 with stable Graves' hyperthyroidism. The CDR3 nucleotides are TGTGCCAGCAGTTTTCTGGGGGGGGATACGCAGTATTTT. Encoded protein: CASSFLGGDTQYF.